This T cell receptor beta chain was sequenced for a study of low-dose radiotherapy and immunotherapy resistance in tumors. Overall study context: Cyclophosphamide was given intravenously at 200 mg/m2 every two weeks, and each dose came one day before radiation and immunotherapy.

With 4 bases clipped from V and 0 bases from J, the junction kept 4 bases outside the gene matches. CDR3 length equals 16 residues. Germline V gene lookup returns CDR1 SGHRS and CDR2 YFSETQ. With TRAV- and TRBV-specific primers, first-strand cDNA was made, covering the alpha and beta chains. The authors ran around 18 PCR cycles to amplify TCRs with a constant-region primer and V-primer adapter. MiXCR, run by TCRdb on the reads, gives a single entry per CDR3 protein. The data show 6,000 to 9,000 distinct CDR3 sequences, roughly 88% seen once. The chain combines TRBV5-1 with TRBJ2-1; 10 bases are a match to TRBD2. This TCR was recovered from a human donor with advanced metastatic prostate, ovarian, gallbladder or colorectal cancer (not recorded which). This table probably holds off-target reads from a library built for another chain. CDR3 protein: CASSASSGGSYNEQFF. CDR3 bases: TGCGCCAGCAGCGCTTCTAGCGGGGGCTCCTACAATGAGCAGTTCTTC.